What follows are 26 T cell receptor beta chains derived from one specimen sequenced in a study of graft-versus-host responses after intestinal transplantation. No antigens are known for them. Produced via immunoSEQ multiplex PCR; TCRdb's table is partial and in-frame only. Of 95,000 to 110,000 clones in the sample, roughly 87% were seen once. Sequences were derived from unstimulated CD4+ T cells sorted from spleen or lymph node cells, sampled before intestinal transplant. These TCRs come from a human donor who received an intestinal transplant.

V is TRBV19 and J is TRBJ2-3; D unresolved. CDR3 length: 14 amino acids. Germline V gene sequence: CDR1 LNHDA, CDR2 SQIVND (reference sequence). With 4 bases removed from V and 2 bases from J, the gap between germline ends came to 10 bases. The CDR3 protein is CASSSRNPTDTQYF. The CDR3 region has the DNA TGTGCCAGTAGTAGCAGGAATCCCACAGATACGCAGTATTTT.

The V and J genes are TRBV4-1 and TRBJ1-3; no firm D call. This CDR3 has 11 residues. Germline CDR1 is MGHRA and CDR2 is YSYEKL. V was shortened by 1 base and J by 8 bases, with 3 bases between the two germline ends. This CDR3 is CASSQGYTIYF. The CDR3 DNA is TGCGCCAGCAGCCAAGGATACACCATATATTTT.

V and J are TRBV5-1 and TRBJ2-7; 14 positions agree with TRBD2. This CDR3 comprises 18 residues. The trim removed 5 bases at V and 1 base at J, leaving 11 bases unmatched. Germline loops: CDR1 SGHRS, CDR2 YFSETQ. DNA for the CDR3: TGCGCCAGCAGTTATTCCGGGACTAGCGGGAGCCCTTCCTACGAGCAGTACTTC. Amino acid sequence: CASSYSGTSGSPSYEQYF.

The rearrangement uses TRBV6-1 and TRBJ2-1; TRBD1 matches 12 bases. Losses at the gene ends were 5 bases for V and 8 bases for J; bases not matched to a gene: 7. The CDR3 sequence is 15 residues long. Germline CDR1 and CDR2: MNHNS and SASEGT. The CDR3 sequence: CASSPGTGGRDEQFF. For the CDR3, the DNA is TGTGCCAGCAGTCCCGGGACAGGGGGCAGGGATGAGCAGTTCTTC.

This chain links TRBV6-5 with TRBJ1-2; D unresolved. The germline V and J ends were trimmed by 6 bases and 3 bases, with 5 bases remaining between them. CDR1 is MNHEY and CDR2 is SVGAGI in the germline V gene. CDR3 length: 11 residues. The CDR3 region has the DNA TGTGCCAGCAGGGCCCACTATGGCTACACCTTC. Translating it yields CASRAHYGYTF.

This chain connects TRBV11-2 to TRBJ2-1; 8 bases line up with TRBD1. The J segment lost 6 bases and the V segment lost 3 bases, leaving 7 bases of the junction unmatched. This CDR3 is built from 15 residues. The germline CDR1 and CDR2 sequences are SGHAT and FQNNGV. DNA of the CDR3: TGTGCCAGCAGCTTGCAGGGACAGGACTCCAATGAGCAGTTCTTC. Protein sequence: CASSLQGQDSNEQFF.

The chain links TRBV7-9 to TRBJ2-2, with D perhaps assigned TRBD1 or TRBD2 (7 bases each). This CDR3 region has 17 residues. The germline V gene has CDR1 SEHNR and CDR2 FQNEAQ (reference sequence). V lost 5 bases and J lost 3, with 19 bases in between. CDR3 coding DNA: TGTGCCAGCAGCCAGCGGGGAGGGGGCGCGTACACCGGGGAGCTGTTTTTT. It specifies CASSQRGGGAYTGELFF.

The V and J genes are TRBV4-2 and TRBJ2-6, with TRBD1 matching over 12 bases. Germline CDR1 and CDR2: LGHNA and YNFKEQ. J gave up 2 bases and V 4 bases, and 3 bases lay outside the gene matches. This CDR3 is 17 amino acids long. CDR3 amino acids: CASSPGQGAPGANVLTF. DNA of the CDR3: TGTGCCAGCAGCCCGGGACAGGGGGCGCCTGGGGCCAACGTCCTGACTTTC.

The CDR3 region is CASSLSGKGDEKLFF. CDR3 bases: TGCGCCAGCAGCTTGTCCGGGAAGGGGGATGAAAAACTGTTTTTT. V and J are TRBV5-1 and TRBJ1-4, with D perhaps TRBD1 (6 bases). The CDR3 covers 15 residues. Trimming pared 1 base from V and 6 bases from J, leaving 13 bases between. CDR1 SGHRS and CDR2 YFSETQ come from the germline V gene.

This clone was seen once. V and J are TRBV5-6 and TRBJ1-5; no reliable D call. Germline values: CDR1 SGHDT, CDR2 YYEEEE. The CDR3 totals 15 residues. V was cut by 3 bases and J by 3 bases, with 13 bases left in between. The CDR3 nucleotides read TGTGCCAGCAGCTGGTCGGACGGGAACAATCAGCCCCAGCATTTT. This encodes CASSWSDGNNQPQHF.

The CDR3 sequence: CASNTPGTGVVEQYF. The CDR3 DNA follows: TGTGCCAGCAACACTCCCGGGACAGGGGTTGTGGAGCAGTACTTC. The genes are TRBV28 and TRBJ2-7; 10 positions agree with TRBD1. Trimming cost V 7 bases and J 7 bases; bases outside gene matches: 13. Germline lookup yields CDR1 MDHEN and CDR2 SYDVKM. The CDR3 length is 15 residues.

The chain uses TRBV19 and TRBJ2-7; 7 bases fit TRBD2. Germline assignment: CDR1 LNHDA and CDR2 SQIVND (reference sequence). The V and J ends lost 3 bases and 3 bases, in that order; junction bases with no gene match: 14. This CDR3 is 17 amino acids long. In nucleotides, the CDR3 is TGTGCCAGTAGTATCAGCCTCGCGGGGACTAAAATCTACGAGCAGTACTTC. Translating gives CASSISLAGTKIYEQYF.

The rearrangement joins TRBV21-1 to TRBJ1-3; no DNA check was done on the table's D call, TRBD1. TRBV21-1 is an annotated pseudogene. The CDR3 is made up of 17 amino acids. DNA of the CDR3: TGTGCCAGCAGCATTACCGGGACAGGGCTCTCTGGAAACACCATATATTTT. Amino acids: CASSITGTGLSGNTIYF.

The V and J genes are TRBV5-4 and TRBJ2-1, with D uncertain. The CDR3 is made up of 13 amino acids. Trimming removed 4 bases from V and 8 bases from J, with 13 bases in between. CDR1 and CDR2 from the germline V gene are SGHNT and YYREEE (reference sequence). CDR3 nucleotide sequence: TGTGCCAGCAGCCCCCTCTTCTCCGATGAGCAGTTCTTC. Translation: CASSPLFSDEQFF. The full variable domain, with the rest looked up from reference TRBV5-4 and TRBJ2-1, is ETGVTQSPTHLIKTRGQQVTLRCSSQSGHNTVSWYQQALGQGPQFIFQYYREEENGRGNFPPRFSGLQFPNYSSELNVNALELDDSALYLCASSPLFSDEQFFGPGTRLTVL.

V and J are TRBV12-5 and TRBJ2-7; tentative D call: TRBD1 (5 bases). The CDR3 has 14 residues. V lost 7 bases and J lost 2, with 15 bases in between. CDR1 is LGHNT and CDR2 is FRNRAP in the germline V gene. In DNA, the CDR3 is TGTGCTAGTGCCCTGGACACACCCACCTACGAGCAGTACTTC. Amino acid sequence: CASALDTPTYEQYF.

This chain links TRBV5-1 with TRBJ2-7; no clear D gene. From germline, CDR1 is SGHRS and CDR2 YFSETQ. The CDR3 totals 13 residues. V was pared by 0 bases and J by 7 bases, with 11 bases between. CDR3 sequence: CASSLEGRGEQYF. The DNA for the CDR3 is TGCGCCAGCAGCTTGGAGGGCCGTGGGGAGCAGTACTTC.

The genes are TRBV27 and TRBJ2-1, with D perhaps TRBD2 (6 bases). V gave up 1 base and J gave up 5 bases, with 15 bases separating them. This CDR3 is built from 16 residues. From germline, CDR1 is MNHEY and CDR2 SMNVEV (reference sequence). The CDR3 nucleotides are TGTGCCAGCAGTTTATTTTTCGGGAGTAGCAACAATGAGCAGTTCTTC. This gives the protein CASSLFFGSSNNEQFF.

The chain couples TRBV30 to TRBJ2-7; weak D call: TRBD2 (5 bases). Trimming left V 2 bases short and J 4 bases short, with 9 bases between. The CDR3 has 12 amino acids. Germline V gene lookup returns CDR1 GTSNPN and CDR2 SVGIG (reference sequence). CDR3 loop: CAWSLRVYEQYF. CDR3 sequence (DNA): TGTGCCTGGAGTCTGAGGGTGTACGAGCAGTACTTC.

The gene calls are TRBV5-1 and TRBJ2-2; D ambiguous. The CDR3 has 11 amino acids. Per the germline V gene, CDR1 is SGHRS and CDR2 is YFSETQ. The germline V and J ends were trimmed by 3 bases and 7 bases, with 4 bases remaining between them. The CDR3 region has the DNA TGCGCCAGCAGCTCTGGCGGGGAGCTGTTTTTT. This sequence encodes CASSSGGELFF.

This clone came up once. The chain employs TRBV6-5 and TRBJ1-3, with 9 bases that match TRBD1. Germline CDR1 MNHEY, CDR2 SVGAGI. This CDR3 contains 14 residues. With V trimmed by 6 bases and J by 5 bases, 5 bases remained unmatched. CDR3 residues: CASSQTGGRNTIYF. The DNA of the CDR3 is TGTGCCAGCAGCCAGACAGGGGGTAGAAACACCATATATTTT.

This rearrangement joins TRBV10-2 to TRBJ2-7, with 15 bases aligning to TRBD2. The CDR3 covers 15 residues. V lost 7 bases to trimming and J lost 4 bases; unmatched junction nucleotides: 5. Germline-derived CDR1 and CDR2 are WSHSY and SAAADI. CDR3 sequence reads: CASTGLAGGSYEQYF. The DNA of the CDR3 is TGCGCCAGCACCGGACTAGCGGGAGGGTCATACGAGCAGTACTTC.

This chain joins TRBV9 and TRBJ2-6; perhaps TRBD2 as D (6 bases). Trimming took off 0 bases at V and 4 bases at J, with 8 bases between the two ends. CDR3 length: 15 residues. Germline V gene sequence: CDR1 SGDLS, CDR2 YYNGEE. The CDR3 region is CASSVEGRGANVLTF. The CDR3 DNA reads TGTGCCAGCAGCGTAGAAGGGAGGGGGGCCAACGTCCTGACTTTC. The full variable domain, with the rest looked up from reference TRBV9 and TRBJ2-6, is DSGVTQTPKHLITATGQRVTLRCSPRSGDLSVYWYQQSLDQGLQFLIQYYNGEERAKGNILERFSAQQFPDLHSELNLSSLELGDSALYFCASSVEGRGANVLTFGAGSRLTVL.

This clone turned up a few times. J is TRBJ2-5 and V is TRBV5-1; tentatively, D is TRBD1 or TRBD2 (6 bases each). The germline CDR1 and CDR2 sequences are SGHRS and YFSETQ. CDR3 length: 13 residues. With 4 bases removed from V and 5 bases from J, the gap between germline ends came to 12 bases. Here the CDR3 DNA reads TGCGCCAGCAGCCCGGGGGCGAGGGAGACCCAGTACTTC. The encoded protein is CASSPGARETQYF.

The chain combines TRBV7-9 with TRBJ2-7; no clear D. Germline CDR1 is SEHNR and CDR2 is FQNEAQ (reference sequence). V was shortened by 0 bases and J by 1 base, with 4 bases between the two germline ends. This CDR3 region has 13 residues. CDR3 sequence: CASSLAGSYEQYF. The CDR3 bases are TGTGCCAGCAGCTTAGCGGGGTCCTACGAGCAGTACTTC.

V and J are TRBV5-6 and TRBJ1-2, with TRBD1 as a possible D gene (6 bases). V lost 2 bases, J lost 7 bases, and 15 bases lay in between. This CDR3 has 14 residues. CDR1 and CDR2 from the germline V gene are SGHDT and YYEEEE. For the CDR3, the DNA is TGTGCCAGCAGCTTAAACAGGGATGCGGTTGGCTACACCTTC. The encoded protein is CASSLNRDAVGYTF.

This chain connects TRBV10-2 to TRBJ1-1, with TRBD1 matching over 7 bases. This CDR3 spans 14 amino acids. Losses at the gene ends were 6 bases for V and 4 bases for J; bases not matched to a gene: 8. Germline CDR1 WSHSY, CDR2 SAAADI. CDR3 nucleotide sequence: TGCGCCAGCAGGCTACAGGGGATTGGCACTGAAGCTTTCTTT. This translates into CASRLQGIGTEAFF.